These 26 T cell receptor beta chains originate from one sample sequenced in a study of T cells in Graves' hyperthyroidism and ophthalmopathy (dated by TCRdb to about 2019). The library was prepared using multiplex PCR. Sequencer: Illumina HiSeq 2000. The TCR beta CDR3 regions were amplified from RNA transcripts. For the first round of RT-PCR on the TCR CDR3, the HTBI primer set was used together with the Qiagen OneStep RT-PCR kit. In-frame beta chains were kept once TCRdb had trimmed the public reads at Q25 with fastp and called clones with MiXCR. Rows are unified per CDR3 protein, each entry keeping the most common DNA and genes. The table for this sample lists about 520,000 distinct CDR3 sequences; 24% of them were counted only once. The ten largest clones add up to approximately 11% of the sample. Material for sequencing was blood. These receptors came from a woman aged 30 to 39 with Graves' ophthalmopathy.

The J gene is TRBJ2-7, the V gene TRBV6-2 or TRBV6-3; 10 nucleotides align to TRBD1. The CDR3 consists of 18 residues. The germline V gene has CDR1 MNHEY and CDR2 SVGEGT. With 7 bases clipped from V and 2 bases from J, the junction kept 17 bases outside the gene matches. In DNA form, the CDR3 reads TGTGCCAGCACCCCAACGACTCGGGACAGGGGCGGACCCTACGAGCAGTACTTC. This gives the protein CASTPTTRDRGGPYEQYF.

In its sample, this clonotype was seen many times. The V call is TRBV20-1, the J call TRBJ2-5; a possible D gene is TRBD2 (6 bases). Trimming removed 0 bases at V and 2 bases at J, with 10 bases between. This CDR3 spans 14 amino acids. Germline lookup yields CDR1 DFQATT and CDR2 SNEGSKA (reference sequence). The CDR3 is CSARDGGGQETQYF. The CDR3 region has the DNA TGCAGTGCTAGAGATGGGGGAGGTCAAGAGACCCAGTACTTC.

This clonotype was seen repeatedly, ten times or more. The genes are TRBV2 and TRBJ1-1; D call uncertain. In germline, CDR1 is SNHLY, CDR2 FYNNEI. The CDR3 has 14 residues. Trimming left V 6 bases short and J 10 bases short, with 21 bases between. CDR3 coding DNA: TGTGCCAGCAGACAGAGTTTCATCTTGAGGCTAGCTTTCTTT. Its protein is CASRQSFILRLAFF.

The sample holds many counts of this clonotype. This chain joins TRBV6-5 and TRBJ1-1, with D maybe TRBD1 (5 bases). Germline values: CDR1 MNHEY, CDR2 SVGAGI. The CDR3 runs 14 residues. Trimming cost V 4 bases and J 0 bases, with 9 bases left between them. CDR3 sequence reads: CASSWGRMNTEAFF. The CDR3 DNA is TGTGCCAGCAGTTGGGGACGGATGAACACTGAAGCTTTCTTT.

Ten or more counts support this clonotype. The V gene is TRBV19, the J gene TRBJ1-2; D possibly corresponds to TRBD1 (5 bases). Trimming removed 7 bases at V and 1 base at J, with 19 bases between. The CDR3 extends over 16 amino acids. Germline V gene lookup returns CDR1 LNHDA and CDR2 SQIVND (reference sequence). The CDR3 is CASTKGTAVVNYGYTF. CDR3 DNA: TGTGCCAGTACGAAGGGGACTGCGGTAGTTAACTATGGCTACACCTTC.

This clonotype was counted many times. This chain joins TRBV28 and TRBJ2-5; tentative D call: TRBD2 (7 bases). The length of the CDR3 is 15 residues. Trimming cost V 6 bases and J 3 bases, with 17 bases left between them. In germline, CDR1 is MDHEN, CDR2 SYDVKM. The CDR3 bases are TGTGCCAGCAGACCCATGGGGGGGCCTGAAGAGACCCAGTACTTC. Its protein product is CASRPMGGPEETQYF.

V gene TRBV15 combines with J gene TRBJ2-7; no firm D call. V shed 0 bases and J shed 3 bases, with 3 bases lying between them. CDR1 is LNHNV and CDR2 is YYDKDF in the germline V gene (reference sequence). This CDR3 has 12 residues. CDR3 sequence (DNA): TGTGCCACCAGCAGAGATGGCTACGAGCAGTACTTC. Translated: CATSRDGYEQYF.

The chain's CDR3 is CASSRSEAFF. Here the CDR3 DNA reads TGTGCCAGCAGTCGGAGTGAAGCTTTCTTT. The rearrangement joins TRBV6-1 to TRBJ1-1, with D unresolved. Germline assignment: CDR1 MNHNS and CDR2 SASEGT. This CDR3 contains 10 residues. V was trimmed by 5 bases and J by 7 bases, leaving 5 bases between them.

V and J are TRBV6-1 and TRBJ2-7; D may be TRBD1 (6 bases). V dropped 5 bases and J dropped 3 bases, with 14 bases sitting between them. CDR3 length: 14 residues. The germline V gene has CDR1 MNHNS and CDR2 SASEGT. The CDR3 loop is CASSRTDRRYEQYF. Here the CDR3 DNA reads TGTGCCAGCAGTCGGACGGACAGACGCTACGAGCAGTACTTC.

This clonotype was seen repeatedly, ten times or more. This sequence joins TRBV28 and TRBJ2-7; TRBD2 aligns across 13 bases. The CDR3 is 18 residues long. Germline V CDR1 and CDR2: MDHEN, SYDVKM. Trimming at V came to 2 bases and at J to 7 bases, leaving 14 bases not matched to a gene. The CDR3 DNA sequence: TGTGCCAGCAGTTTACTCAAATTGGGACTAGCGGGATTGCGAGAGCAGTACTTC. It specifies CASSLLKLGLAGLREQYF.

CDR3 nucleotide sequence: TGTGCCAGCAGCTTAGACGGTCGAACTGGCTACACCTTC. Protein: CASSLDGRTGYTF. J is TRBJ1-2 and V is TRBV11-2; D gene ambiguous. Germline loops: CDR1 SGHAT, CDR2 FQNNGV. The CDR3 sequence is 13 residues long. The V end was cut by 0 bases, the J end by 7 bases, with 9 bases between.

The rearrangement links TRBV12-3 or TRBV12-4 to TRBJ2-5, with a weak D call TRBD2 (6 bases). CDR3 length equals 15 residues. Trimming removed 5 bases from V and 3 bases from J, with 16 bases in between. CDR3 amino acids: CASSRLRDSEETQYF. The CDR3 DNA is TGTGCCAGCAGTCGACTCCGGGACTCCGAAGAGACCCAGTACTTC.

The chain recombines TRBV5-1 with TRBJ2-7; D may be TRBD1 or TRBD2 (5 bases each). CDR1 and CDR2 from the germline V gene are SGHRS and YFSETQ. The V gene lost 4 bases and the J gene lost 2 bases, with 13 bases spanning the gap. This CDR3 contains 14 residues. This chain's CDR3 is CASSPRDGPYEQYF. CDR3 sequence (DNA): TGCGCCAGCAGCCCTAGGGACGGACCCTACGAGCAGTACTTC.

This clonotype has a handful of counts. The chain links TRBV9 to TRBJ2-7; weak D call: TRBD2 (5 bases). Per germline, CDR1 SGDLS and CDR2 YYNGEE. Trimming pared 0 bases from V and 2 bases from J, leaving 12 bases between. This CDR3 spans 15 amino acids. The CDR3: CASSVEGSGTYEQYF. CDR3 in DNA: TGTGCCAGCAGCGTAGAGGGCTCGGGAACCTACGAGCAGTACTTC.

This clonotype was picked up a small number of times. The chain joins TRBV30 to TRBJ1-2, with TRBD1 matching over 7 bases. V trimming: 4 bases; J trimming: 4 bases; junction bases outside the gene matches: 3. Looked up from germline, CDR1 is GTSNPN and CDR2 is SVGIG (reference sequence). The CDR3 runs 12 residues. The CDR3 loop is CAWKRDSYGYTF. CDR3 DNA sequence: TGTGCCTGGAAGAGGGACAGCTATGGCTACACCTTC.

This clonotype was detected many times. This rearrangement joins TRBV6-5 to TRBJ1-5, with a tentative D call TRBD1 (5 bases). V was trimmed by 3 bases and J by 4 bases, leaving 10 bases between them. The CDR3 loop spans 14 amino acids. Per germline, CDR1 MNHEY and CDR2 SVGAGI. The CDR3 protein is CASSYFGGNQPQHF. The CDR3 DNA sequence: TGTGCCAGCAGTTATTTTGGGGGAAATCAGCCCCAGCATTTT.

As concerns this clonotype: A much more abundant neighbour one base away suggests this may be a read error. This sequence joins TRBV18 and TRBJ1-1; D unclear. CDR3 length equals 14 residues. CDR1 and CDR2 from the germline V gene are KGHSH and LQKENI. CDR3 residues: CASSPGVKNTEACF. The CDR3 nucleotides read TGTGCCAGCTCACCAGGGGTGAAGAACACTGAAGCTTGCTTT.

This clonotype was picked up a small number of times. The CDR3 loop reads CASSLTGALQETQYF. The DNA for the CDR3 is TGCGCCAGCAGCTTGACAGGGGCCCTCCAAGAGACCCAGTACTTC. The chain couples TRBV5-1 to TRBJ2-5; 7 nucleotides align to TRBD1. Germline V gene data show CDR1 as SGHRS and CDR2 as YFSETQ. This CDR3 comprises 15 residues. The junction had 4 bases not matched to a gene; V was cut back by 1 base and J by 1 base.

This clonotype was detected ten times or more. The chain carries TRBV7-9 and TRBJ1-2, with no clear D. Trimming left V 0 bases short and J 8 bases short, with 10 bases between. The CDR3 runs to 13 residues. CDR1 is SEHNR and CDR2 is FQNEAQ in the germline V gene (reference sequence). CDR3 sequence: CASSLAQQEGYTF. The CDR3 DNA reads TGTGCCAGCAGCTTAGCGCAGCAGGAAGGCTACACCTTC.

This clonotype was detected only a few times. The chain couples TRBV3-1 to TRBJ2-2; 7 positions match TRBD2. This CDR3 has 13 residues. Germline CDR1 LGHDT, CDR2 YNNKEL (reference sequence). V shed 5 bases and J 6 bases; nucleotides not matched to a gene: 3. DNA for the CDR3: TGTGCCAGCAGCGCGACTAGCCCCGGGGAGCTGTTTTTT. This gives the protein CASSATSPGELFF. Full variable domain (rest looked up from reference TRBV3-1 and TRBJ2-2): DTAVSQTPKYLVTQMGNDKSIKCEQNLGHDTMYWYKQDSKKFLKIMFSYNNKELIINETVPNRFSPKSPDKAHLNLHINSLELGDSAVYFCASSATSPGELFFGEGSRLTVL.

This clonotype was seen at least ten times. V is TRBV3-1 and J is TRBJ2-2; no clear D gene. Trimming removed 6 bases from V and 4 bases from J, with 9 bases in between. Germline V lookup: CDR1 LGHDT, CDR2 YNNKEL (reference sequence). This CDR3 is 13 amino acids long. Here the CDR3 DNA reads TGTGCCAGCAGTAAAGTTCTCACCGGGGAGCTGTTTTTT. Translation gives CASSKVLTGELFF.

Only a few counts were recorded for this clonotype. The chain combines TRBV12-3 or TRBV12-4 with TRBJ2-7; D possibly corresponds to TRBD2 (6 bases). V was cut by 2 bases and J by 6 bases, with 11 bases left in between. CDR3 size: 13 residues. The CDR3 reads CASSLRAEGEQYF. The DNA for the CDR3 is TGTGCCAGCAGTTTAAGAGCGGAGGGCGAGCAGTACTTC.

This clonotype was seen repeatedly, ten times or more. CDR3 loop: CASSYRSSGRGRETQYF. CDR3 nucleotides: TGTGCCAGCAGTTACCGGTCTTCGGGCAGGGGGCGAGAGACCCAGTACTTC. This rearrangement joins TRBV6-2 or TRBV6-3 to TRBJ2-5, with 8 bases that match TRBD1. CDR3 length equals 17 residues. J lost 4 bases, V lost 2 bases, and 12 bases had no gene match. Germline V gene sequence: CDR1 MNHEY, CDR2 SVGEGT.

This clonotype was seen a handful of times. J is TRBJ2-7 and V is TRBV20-1; possible D gene TRBD2, 6 bases. The V and J ends lost 7 bases and 1 base respectively, with 14 bases between them. CDR1 and CDR2 (germline): DFQATT, SNEGSKA (reference sequence). The CDR3 totals 13 residues. The CDR3 DNA sequence: TGCAGTGGATCATGGGGACTGTCCTACGAGCAGTACTTC. Encoded protein: CSGSWGLSYEQYF.

The chain employs TRBV12-3 or TRBV12-4 and TRBJ2-7; D gene unclear. CDR3 length: 13 amino acids. V gave up 4 bases and J gave up 5 bases, with 12 bases separating them. This chain's CDR3 is CASSSRAFHEQYF. In DNA, the CDR3 is TGTGCCAGCAGTTCCCGAGCTTTCCACGAGCAGTACTTC.

Here the CDR3 DNA reads TGTGCCAGCAGCCACGACCCGCAGCCCCAGCATTTT. Its translation: CASSHDPQPQHF. The rearrangement links TRBV12-3 or TRBV12-4 to TRBJ1-5; D remains unclear. This CDR3 spans 12 amino acids. V dropped 6 bases and J dropped 7 bases, with 10 bases sitting between them.